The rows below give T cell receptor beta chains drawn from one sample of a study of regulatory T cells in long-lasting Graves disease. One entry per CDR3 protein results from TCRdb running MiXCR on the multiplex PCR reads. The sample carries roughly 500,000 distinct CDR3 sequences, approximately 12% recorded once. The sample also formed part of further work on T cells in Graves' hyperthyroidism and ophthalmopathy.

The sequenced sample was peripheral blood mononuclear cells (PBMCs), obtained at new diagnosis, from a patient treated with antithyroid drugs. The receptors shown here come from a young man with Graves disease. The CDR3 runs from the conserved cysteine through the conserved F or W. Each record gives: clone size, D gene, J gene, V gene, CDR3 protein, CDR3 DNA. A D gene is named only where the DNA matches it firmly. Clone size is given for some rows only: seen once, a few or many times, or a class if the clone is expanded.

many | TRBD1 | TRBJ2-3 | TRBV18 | CASSLRQGEGDTQYF | TGTGCCAGCTCCCTACGACAGGGGGAAGGAGATACGCAGTATTTT
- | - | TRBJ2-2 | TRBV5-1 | CASSLSGASGTGELFF | TGCGCCAGCAGCTTGTCTGGGGCCTCGGGCACCGGGGAGCTGTTTTTT
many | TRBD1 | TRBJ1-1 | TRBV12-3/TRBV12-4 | CASSQTGTTEAFF | TGTGCCAGCAGTCAGACAGGGACCACTGAAGCTTTCTTT
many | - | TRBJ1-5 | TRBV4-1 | CASSQDSVGQPQHF | TGCGCCAGCAGCCAAGATAGTGTGGGCCAGCCCCAGCATTTT
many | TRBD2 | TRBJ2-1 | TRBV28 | CASSLGGRANEQFF | TGTGCCAGCAGTCTGGGCGGGAGGGCCAATGAGCAGTTCTTC
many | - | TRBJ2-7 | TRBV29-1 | CSVGGSYEQYF | TGCAGCGTTGGAGGCAGCTACGAGCAGTACTTC
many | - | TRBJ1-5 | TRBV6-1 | CASSHPRRAGNQPQHF | TGTGCCAGCAGTCACCCGCGGAGGGCGGGAAATCAGCCCCAGCATTTT
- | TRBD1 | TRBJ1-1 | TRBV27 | CASSPTGVGGEAFF | TGTGCCAGCAGTCCCACAGGGGTTGGAGGTGAAGCTTTCTTT
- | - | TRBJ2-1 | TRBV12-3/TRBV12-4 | CASLIGATRNEQFF | TGTGCCAGCCTGATAGGGGCTACGCGCAATGAGCAGTTCTTC
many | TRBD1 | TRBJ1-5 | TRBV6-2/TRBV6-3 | CASSSRDREQPQHF | TGTGCCAGCAGTTCCCGGGACAGGGAACAGCCCCAGCATTTT
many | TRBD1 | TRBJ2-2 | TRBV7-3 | CASSPAVTGIPNTGELFF | TGTGCCAGCAGCCCTGCCGTGACAGGGATCCCGAACACCGGGGAGCTGTTTTTT
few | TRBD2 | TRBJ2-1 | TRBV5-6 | CASSLTIAGGPSEQFF | TGTGCCAGCAGCTTGACAATAGCGGGAGGGCCAAGTGAGCAGTTCTTC
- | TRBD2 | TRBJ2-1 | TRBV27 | CASSPFAGGPYNEQFF | TGTGCCAGCAGCCCTTTTGCGGGAGGGCCCTACAATGAGCAGTTCTTC
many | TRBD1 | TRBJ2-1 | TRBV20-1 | CSARQGDEQFF | TGCAGTGCTAGACAGGGGGATGAGCAGTTCTTC
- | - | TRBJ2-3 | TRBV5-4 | CASSSIVGTQYF | TGTGCCAGCAGTTCGATCGTCGGTACGCAGTATTTT
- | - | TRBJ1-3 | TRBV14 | CASRLSGNTIYF | TGTGCCAGCAGACTTTCTGGAAACACCATATATTTT
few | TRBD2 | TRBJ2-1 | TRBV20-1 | CSAPGLAGEQFF | TGCAGTGCTCCTGGGCTAGCGGGTGAGCAGTTCTTC
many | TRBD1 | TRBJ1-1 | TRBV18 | CASSPGTGNTEAFF | TGTGCCAGCAGTCCCGGGACAGGGAACACTGAAGCTTTCTTT
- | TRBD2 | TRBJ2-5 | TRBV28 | CASSQIAGVKETQYF | TGTGCCAGCAGTCAAATAGCGGGAGTGAAAGAGACCCAGTACTTC
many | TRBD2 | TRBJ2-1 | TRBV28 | CASPPPSREVSYNEQFF | TGTGCCAGTCCCCCTCCTAGTCGGGAGGTCTCCTACAATGAGCAGTTCTTC
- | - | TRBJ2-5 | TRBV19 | CASSIAQGGSETQYF | TGTGCCAGTAGTATAGCTCAGGGGGGTTCAGAGACCCAGTACTTC
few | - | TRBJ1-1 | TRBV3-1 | CASSRGALREAFF | TGTGCCAGCAGCCGGGGGGCCCTCAGAGAAGCTTTCTTT
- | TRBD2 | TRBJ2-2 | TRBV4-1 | CASGRLAGEINTGELFF | TGCGCCAGCGGACGACTAGCGGGCGAGATAAACACCGGGGAGCTGTTTTTT
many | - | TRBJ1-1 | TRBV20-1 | CSARKTGPPEAFF | TGCAGTGCTAGAAAGACAGGACCACCTGAAGCTTTCTTT
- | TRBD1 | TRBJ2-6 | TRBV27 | CASSLGTGVSGANVLTF | TGTGCCAGCAGTTTAGGGACAGGGGTTTCAGGGGCCAACGTCCTGACTTTC
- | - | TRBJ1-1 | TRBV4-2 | CASSQVGGVNTEAFF | TGTGCCAGCAGCCAAGTTGGGGGAGTAAACACTGAAGCTTTCTTT
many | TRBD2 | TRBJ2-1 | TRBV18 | CASSPPRTSGINEQFF | TGTGCCAGCTCACCACCGAGGACTAGCGGGATTAATGAGCAGTTCTTC
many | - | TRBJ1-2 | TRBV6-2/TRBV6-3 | CASRETVNYGYTF | TGTGCCAGCAGGGAGACAGTTAACTATGGCTACACCTTC
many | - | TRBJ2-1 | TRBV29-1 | CSALTLGQFF | TGCAGCGCGCTCACACTAGGGCAGTTCTTC
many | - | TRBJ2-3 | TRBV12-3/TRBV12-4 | CASSLNGGTDTQYF | TGTGCCAGCAGTTTAAATGGGGGGACAGATACGCAGTATTTT
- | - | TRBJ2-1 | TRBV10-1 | CASSSGASPKYNEQFF | TGCGCCAGCTCCAGCGGCGCCTCCCCTAAGTACAATGAGCAGTTCTTC